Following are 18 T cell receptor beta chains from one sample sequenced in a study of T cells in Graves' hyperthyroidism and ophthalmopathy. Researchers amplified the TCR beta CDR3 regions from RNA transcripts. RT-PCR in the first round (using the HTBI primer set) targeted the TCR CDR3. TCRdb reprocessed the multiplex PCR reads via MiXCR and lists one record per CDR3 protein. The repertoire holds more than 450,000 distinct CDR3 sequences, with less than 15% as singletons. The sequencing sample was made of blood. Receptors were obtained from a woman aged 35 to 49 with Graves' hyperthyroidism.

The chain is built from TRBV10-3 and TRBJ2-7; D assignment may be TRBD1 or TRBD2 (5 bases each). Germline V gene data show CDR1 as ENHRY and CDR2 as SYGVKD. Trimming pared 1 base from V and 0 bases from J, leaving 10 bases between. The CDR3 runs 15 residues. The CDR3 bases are TGTGCCATCAGTGAGTTTGGGACCGCCTCCTACGAGCAGTACTTC. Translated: CAISEFGTASYEQYF.

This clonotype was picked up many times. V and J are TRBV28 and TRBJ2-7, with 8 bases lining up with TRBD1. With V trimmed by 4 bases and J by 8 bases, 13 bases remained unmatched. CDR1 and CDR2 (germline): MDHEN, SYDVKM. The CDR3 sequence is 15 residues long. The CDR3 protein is CASSYLWGQDKKQYF. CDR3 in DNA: TGTGCCAGCAGTTACCTTTGGGGACAGGATAAAAAGCAGTACTTC. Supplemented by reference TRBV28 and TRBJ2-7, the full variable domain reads DVKVTQSSRYLVKRTGEKVFLECVQDMDHENMFWYRQDPGLGLRLIYFSYDVKMKEKGDIPEGYSVSREKKERFSLILESASTNQTSMYLCASSYLWGQDKKQYFGPGTRLTVT.

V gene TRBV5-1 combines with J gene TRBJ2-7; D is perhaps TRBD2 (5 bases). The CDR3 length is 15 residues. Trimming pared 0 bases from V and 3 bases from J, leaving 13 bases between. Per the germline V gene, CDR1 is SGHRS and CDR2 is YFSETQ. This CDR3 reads CASSLDGLALYEQYF. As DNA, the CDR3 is TGCGCCAGCAGCTTGGATGGACTTGCCCTCTACGAGCAGTACTTC.

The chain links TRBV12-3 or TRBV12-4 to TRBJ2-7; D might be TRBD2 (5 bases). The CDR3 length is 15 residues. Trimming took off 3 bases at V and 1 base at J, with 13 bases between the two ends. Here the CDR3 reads CASSFSGRRSYEQYF. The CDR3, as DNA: TGTGCCAGCAGTTTTTCCGGGCGGAGGTCCTACGAGCAGTACTTC.

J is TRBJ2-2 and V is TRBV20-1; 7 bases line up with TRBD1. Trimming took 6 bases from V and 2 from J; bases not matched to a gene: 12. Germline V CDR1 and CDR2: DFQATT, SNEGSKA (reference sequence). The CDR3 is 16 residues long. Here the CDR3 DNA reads TGCAGTGCCCCAGACAGGGCGTCGCGTAACACCGGGGAGCTGTTTTTT. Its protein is CSAPDRASRNTGELFF.

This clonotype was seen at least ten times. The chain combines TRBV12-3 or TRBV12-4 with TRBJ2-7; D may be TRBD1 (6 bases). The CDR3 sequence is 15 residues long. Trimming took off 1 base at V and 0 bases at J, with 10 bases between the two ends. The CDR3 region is CASSLVRDNSYEQYF. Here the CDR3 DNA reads TGTGCCAGCAGTTTAGTCCGGGACAACTCCTACGAGCAGTACTTC.

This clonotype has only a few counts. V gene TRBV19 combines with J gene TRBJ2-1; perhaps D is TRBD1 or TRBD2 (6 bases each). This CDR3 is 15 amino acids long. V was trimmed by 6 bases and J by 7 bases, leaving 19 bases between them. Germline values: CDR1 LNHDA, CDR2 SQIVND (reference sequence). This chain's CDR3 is CASSPVRGALNEQFF. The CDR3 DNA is TGTGCCAGTAGCCCGGTGAGGGGGGCGCTTAATGAGCAGTTCTTC.

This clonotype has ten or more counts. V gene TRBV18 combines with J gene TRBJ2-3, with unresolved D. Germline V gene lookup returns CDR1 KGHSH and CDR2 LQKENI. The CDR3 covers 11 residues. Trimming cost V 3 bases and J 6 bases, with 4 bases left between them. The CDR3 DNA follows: TGTGCCAGCTCACCCACGGATACGCAGTATTTT. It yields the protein CASSPTDTQYF.

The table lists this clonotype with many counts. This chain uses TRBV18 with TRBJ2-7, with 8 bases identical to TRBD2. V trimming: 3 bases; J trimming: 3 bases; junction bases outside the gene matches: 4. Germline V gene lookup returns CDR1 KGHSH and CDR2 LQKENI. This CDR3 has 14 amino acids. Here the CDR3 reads CASSPSTSDYEQYF. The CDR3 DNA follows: TGTGCCAGCTCACCCTCGACTAGCGACTACGAGCAGTACTTC.

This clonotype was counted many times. CDR3 sequence reads: CASSNTPGTGGTYEQYF. The DNA of the CDR3 is TGTGCCAGCAGCAATACCCCCGGGACGGGGGGGACCTACGAGCAGTACTTC. The V call is TRBV2, the J call TRBJ2-7; 8 bases map to TRBD2. Germline V lookup: CDR1 SNHLY, CDR2 FYNNEI. The CDR3 runs 17 residues. V was pared by 6 bases and J by 2 bases, with 15 bases of the junction left unmatched. The variable domain in full, completed from reference TRBV2 and TRBJ2-7, reads EPEVTQTPSHQVTQMGQEVILRCVPISNHLYFYWYRQILGQKVEFLVSFYNNEISEKSEIFDDQFSVERPDGSNFTLKIRSTKLEDSAMYFCASSNTPGTGGTYEQYFGPGTRLTVT.

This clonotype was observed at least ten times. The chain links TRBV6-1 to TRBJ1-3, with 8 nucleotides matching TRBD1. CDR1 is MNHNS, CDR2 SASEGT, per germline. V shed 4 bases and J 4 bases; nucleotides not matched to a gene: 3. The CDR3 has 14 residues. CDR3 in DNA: TGTGCCAGCAGTGGGACAGGGTCCGGAAACACCATATATTTT. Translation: CASSGTGSGNTIYF.

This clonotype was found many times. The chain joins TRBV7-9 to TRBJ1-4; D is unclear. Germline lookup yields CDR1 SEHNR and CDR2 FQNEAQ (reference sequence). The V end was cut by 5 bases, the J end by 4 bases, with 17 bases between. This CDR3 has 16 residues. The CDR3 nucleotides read TGTGCCAGCAGCCCAGGCTCGGGAGGGCTTAATGAAAAACTGTTTTTT. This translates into CASSPGSGGLNEKLFF.

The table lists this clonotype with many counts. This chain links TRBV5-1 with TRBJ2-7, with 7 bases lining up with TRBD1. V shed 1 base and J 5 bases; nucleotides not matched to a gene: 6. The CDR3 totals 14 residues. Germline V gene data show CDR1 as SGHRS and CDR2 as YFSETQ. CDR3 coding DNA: TGCGCCAGCAGCTTGCACAGGGGTGTCGACGAGCAGTACTTC. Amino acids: CASSLHRGVDEQYF.

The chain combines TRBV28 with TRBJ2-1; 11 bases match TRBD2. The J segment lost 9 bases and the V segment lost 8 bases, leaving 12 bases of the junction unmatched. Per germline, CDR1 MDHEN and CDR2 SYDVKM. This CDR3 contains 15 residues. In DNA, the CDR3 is TGTGCCAGCGGTACGATAGCGGGAGGGCCCCCTGAGCAGTTCTTC. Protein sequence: CASGTIAGGPPEQFF.

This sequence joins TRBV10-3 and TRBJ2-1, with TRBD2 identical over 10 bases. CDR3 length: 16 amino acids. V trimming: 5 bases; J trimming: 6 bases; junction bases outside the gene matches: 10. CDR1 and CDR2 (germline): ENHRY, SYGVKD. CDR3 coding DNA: TGTGCCATCAGTAGAGAACCGGGACTAGCGATCAATGAGCAGTTCTTC. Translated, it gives CAISREPGLAINEQFF.

The CDR3 coding sequence is TGCGCCAGCAGCCAAGAGGGACAGTTGAACACCGGGGAGCTGTTTTTT. This translates into CASSQEGQLNTGELFF. The chain has TRBV4-1 and TRBJ2-2, with 7 bases aligning to TRBD1. This CDR3 comprises 16 residues. The V gene's germline CDR1 is MGHRA and CDR2 YSYEKL. V dropped 0 bases and J dropped 1; count of bases not matched to a gene: 2.

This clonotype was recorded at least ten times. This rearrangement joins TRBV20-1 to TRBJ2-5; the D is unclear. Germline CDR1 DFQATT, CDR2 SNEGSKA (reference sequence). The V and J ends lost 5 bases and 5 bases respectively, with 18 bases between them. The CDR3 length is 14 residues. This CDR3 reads CSAFSQSAVETQYF. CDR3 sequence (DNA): TGCAGTGCTTTCAGCCAGTCAGCTGTTGAGACCCAGTACTTC.

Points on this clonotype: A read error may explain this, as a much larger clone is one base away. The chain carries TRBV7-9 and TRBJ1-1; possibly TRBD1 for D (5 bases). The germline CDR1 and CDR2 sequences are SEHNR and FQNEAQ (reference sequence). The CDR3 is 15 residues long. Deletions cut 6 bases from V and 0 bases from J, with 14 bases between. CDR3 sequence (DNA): TGTGCCAGCAGGGGACCTGGGGCGGTGAACACTGAAGCTTTCTTT. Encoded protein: CASRGPGAVNTEAFF.